The 17 T cell receptor beta chains given below trace back to one sample, sequenced in a study of cytomegalovirus exposure and HLA in healthy donors. The PCR employed 60 Vbeta primers together with 13 Jbeta primers. This table comes from immunoSEQ multiplex PCR, and its TCRdb copy is limited to in-frame clones, with some not included. Of approximately 100,000 clones in the sample, 85% to 90% were seen once. The sequencing input was PBMCs. The receptors derive from a man aged 30 to 45 in good health and CMV-seronegative.

V and J are TRBV4-1 and TRBJ2-3, with 11 bases identical to TRBD2. Trimming took 1 base from V and 5 from J; bases not matched to a gene: 5. The CDR3 sequence is 16 residues long. The V gene's germline CDR1 is MGHRA and CDR2 YSYEKL. The CDR3 here is CASSQGLAGGQDTQYF. CDR3 in DNA: TGCGCCAGCAGCCAAGGTTTAGCGGGAGGGCAAGATACGCAGTATTTT.

The chain uses TRBV7-9 and TRBJ2-1, with 7 bases identical to TRBD2. Germline assignment: CDR1 SEHNR and CDR2 FQNEAQ (reference sequence). V was clipped by 3 bases and J by 7 bases; unmatched bases: 6. The CDR3 sequence is 14 residues long. This chain's CDR3 is CASSFGLEVNEQFF. DNA for the CDR3: TGTGCCAGCAGCTTTGGACTAGAGGTGAATGAGCAGTTCTTC.

J is TRBJ2-5 and V is TRBV7-3, with D possibly TRBD2 on 5 matching bases. Germline lookup yields CDR1 SGHTA and CDR2 FQGTGA. Deletions cut 2 bases from V and 0 bases from J, with 7 bases between. This CDR3 is built from 14 residues. The CDR3 reads CASSLDGNQETQYF. The CDR3 DNA sequence: TGTGCCAGCAGCTTAGACGGGAACCAAGAGACCCAGTACTTC.

V and J are TRBV5-5 and TRBJ1-1; 7 bases line up with TRBD1. The V and J ends lost 5 bases and 0 bases, in that order; junction bases with no gene match: 10. The V gene's germline CDR1 is SGHKS and CDR2 YYEKEE (reference sequence). This CDR3 has 16 residues. The CDR3 loop reads CASRRAGTVMNTEAFF. As DNA, the CDR3 is TGTGCCAGCAGACGAGCCGGGACAGTCATGAACACTGAAGCTTTCTTT.

This chain connects TRBV5-1 to TRBJ1-1; tentative D call: TRBD1 (6 bases). The CDR3 has 16 amino acids. Germline V CDR1 and CDR2: SGHRS, YFSETQ. The germline V and J ends were trimmed by 2 bases and 5 bases, with 19 bases remaining between them. The CDR3 DNA reads TGCGCCAGCAGCTTAAATCCAGGGGAGGGACGGACTGAAGCTTTCTTT. Protein product: CASSLNPGEGRTEAFF.

J is TRBJ1-6 and V is TRBV7-2, with 7 bases identical to TRBD1. The length of the CDR3 is 14 residues. The trim removed 7 bases at V and 5 bases at J, leaving 5 bases unmatched. Looked up from germline, CDR1 is SGHTA and CDR2 is FQGNSA. The CDR3 loop is CASNAQGDNSPLHF. In DNA form, the CDR3 reads TGTGCCAGCAACGCCCAGGGGGATAATTCACCCCTCCACTTT.

The gene calls are TRBV28 and TRBJ1-2; 8 nucleotides match TRBD1. This CDR3 contains 14 residues. Germline assignment: CDR1 MDHEN and CDR2 SYDVKM. J was trimmed by 3 bases and V by 7 bases; bases with no gene match: 7. The CDR3 protein is CASTRQGFYYGYTF. The CDR3 nucleotides are TGTGCCAGCACCAGACAGGGGTTTTACTATGGCTACACCTTC.

The chain is built from TRBV9 and TRBJ2-3, with D tentatively TRBD2 (5 bases). The length of the CDR3 is 14 residues. V gave up 0 bases and J gave up 3 bases, with 8 bases separating them. CDR1 SGDLS and CDR2 YYNGEE come from the germline V gene. The CDR3 DNA follows: TGTGCCAGCAGCGTAGCCCCGGGGACAGATACGCAGTATTTT. Protein: CASSVAPGTDTQYF.

V and J are TRBV7-9 and TRBJ2-2; the match to TRBD2 covers 7 bases. Germline V gives CDR1 SEHNR, CDR2 FQNEAQ (reference sequence). The trim removed 5 bases at V and 7 bases at J, leaving 16 bases unmatched. This CDR3 is built from 17 residues. CDR3 sequence (DNA): TGTGCCAGCAGCGACAGTGCCGCGGGAGCGTCTGTCGGGGAGCTGTTTTTT. It encodes CASSDSAAGASVGELFF.

The rearrangement joins TRBV14 to TRBJ2-2; 7 bases fit TRBD1. The germline CDR1 and CDR2 sequences are SGHDN and FVKESK. CDR3 length equals 18 residues. Germline trimming cut 4 bases from V and 0 bases from J; bases unmatched to any gene: 11. CDR3 residues: CASSPQPGQGANTGELFF. The CDR3 DNA reads as TGTGCCAGCAGCCCCCAACCGGGCCAGGGGGCGAACACCGGGGAGCTGTTTTTT.

This clone was counted between two and nine times. The chain is built from TRBV6-1 and TRBJ1-5; D ambiguous. The CDR3 is 13 residues long. Trimming removed 8 bases from V and 0 bases from J, with 8 bases in between. Germline V gene sequence: CDR1 MNHNS, CDR2 SASEGT. The CDR3 here is CASSDTSNQPQHF. DNA of the CDR3: TGTGCCAGCTCCGACACTAGCAATCAGCCCCAGCATTTT.

This chain joins TRBV19 and TRBJ1-1; 8 bases are shared with TRBD1. The CDR3 has 19 residues. The V and J ends lost 5 bases and 1 base, in that order; junction bases with no gene match: 18. Looked up from germline, CDR1 is LNHDA and CDR2 is SQIVND (reference sequence). DNA of the CDR3: TGTGCCAGTAGTCTGGGGCCCAGGGGGCGGATGAGACCGAACACTGAAGCTTTCTTT. This translates into CASSLGPRGRMRPNTEAFF.

CDR3 in DNA: TGTGCCAGCAGCCTAGGGACTAGCGGCGAGATCACAGATACGCAGTATTTT. It is translated as CASSLGTSGEITDTQYF. V is TRBV5-4 and J is TRBJ2-3; TRBD2 matches 11 bases. The CDR3 is made up of 17 amino acids. Losses at the gene ends were 4 bases for V and 2 bases for J; bases not matched to a gene: 9. Per germline, CDR1 SGHNT and CDR2 YYREEE (reference sequence).

The chain links TRBV30 to TRBJ1-4; 7 nucleotides agree with TRBD1. The trim removed 1 base at V and 10 bases at J, leaving 15 bases unmatched. The CDR3 has 16 residues. Germline loops: CDR1 GTSNPN, CDR2 SVGIG (reference sequence). As DNA, the CDR3 is TGTGCCTGGAGTGAGGGGGCGAGGTCCCTCTCCGGAAAACTGTTTTTT. Its protein product is CAWSEGARSLSGKLFF.

This rearrangement joins TRBV7-2 to TRBJ2-5; 7 nucleotides agree with TRBD2. Trimming removed 4 bases from V and 5 bases from J; junction bases left unmatched: 7. This CDR3 is built from 14 residues. The germline gives CDR1 SGHTA, CDR2 FQGNSA. CDR3 in DNA: TGTGCCAGCAGCTACCGGGGGGAGAAGGAGACCCAGTACTTC. This translates into CASSYRGEKETQYF.

The chain joins TRBV10-3 to TRBJ2-2; perhaps TRBD2 as D (5 bases). Germline V gene sequence: CDR1 ENHRY, CDR2 SYGVKD. Between the trimmed V and J ends, which lost 8 bases and 1 base, there was a span of 8 bases. The CDR3 has 13 residues. Here the CDR3 reads CAIGEGNTGELFF. CDR3 coding DNA: TGTGCCATCGGAGAGGGGAACACCGGGGAGCTGTTTTTT.

The V gene is TRBV2, the J gene TRBJ1-6; 7 nucleotides line up with TRBD1. The germline V gene encodes CDR1 SNHLY and CDR2 FYNNEI. V shed 7 bases and J 5 bases; nucleotides not matched to a gene: 11. The CDR3 covers 16 residues. The CDR3 DNA sequence: TGTGCCAGCAATTTAGACAGGGTCATGAATAATTCACCCCTCCACTTT. Its protein is CASNLDRVMNNSPLHF.